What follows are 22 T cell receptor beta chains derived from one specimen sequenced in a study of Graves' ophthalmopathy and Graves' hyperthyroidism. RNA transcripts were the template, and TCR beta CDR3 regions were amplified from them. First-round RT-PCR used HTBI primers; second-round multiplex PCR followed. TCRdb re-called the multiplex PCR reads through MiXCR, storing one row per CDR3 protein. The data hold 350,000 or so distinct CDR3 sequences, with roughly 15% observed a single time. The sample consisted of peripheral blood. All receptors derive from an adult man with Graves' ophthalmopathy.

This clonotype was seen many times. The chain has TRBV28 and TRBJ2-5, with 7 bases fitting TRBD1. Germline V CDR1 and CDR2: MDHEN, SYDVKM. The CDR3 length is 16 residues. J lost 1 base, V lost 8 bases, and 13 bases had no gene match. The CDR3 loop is CASLSRDSKFQETQYF. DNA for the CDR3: TGTGCCAGCCTCTCCCGGGACAGCAAATTCCAAGAGACCCAGTACTTC. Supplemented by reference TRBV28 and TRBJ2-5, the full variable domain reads DVKVTQSSRYLVKRTGEKVFLECVQDMDHENMFWYRQDPGLGLRLIYFSYDVKMKEKGDIPEGYSVSREKKERFSLILESASTNQTSMYLCASLSRDSKFQETQYFGPGTRLLVL.

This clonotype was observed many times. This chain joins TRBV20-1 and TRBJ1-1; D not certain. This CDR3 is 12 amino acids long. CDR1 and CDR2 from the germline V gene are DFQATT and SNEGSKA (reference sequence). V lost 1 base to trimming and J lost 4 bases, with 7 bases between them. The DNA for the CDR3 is TGCAGTGCTAGAGCGCCCGCCACTGAAGCTTTCTTT. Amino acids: CSARAPATEAFF.

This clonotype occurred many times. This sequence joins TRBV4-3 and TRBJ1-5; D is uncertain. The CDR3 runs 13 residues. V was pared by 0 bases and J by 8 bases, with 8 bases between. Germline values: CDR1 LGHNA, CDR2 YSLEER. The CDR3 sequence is CASSQDLGKPQHF. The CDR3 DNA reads TGCGCCAGCAGCCAAGATCTGGGCAAGCCCCAGCATTTT.

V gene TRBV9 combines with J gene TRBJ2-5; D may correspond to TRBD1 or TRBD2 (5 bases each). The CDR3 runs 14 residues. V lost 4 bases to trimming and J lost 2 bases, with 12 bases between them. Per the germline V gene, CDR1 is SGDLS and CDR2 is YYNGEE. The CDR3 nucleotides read TGTGCCAGCAGCCCGGGGACGCAGCAAGAGACCCAGTACTTC. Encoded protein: CASSPGTQQETQYF.

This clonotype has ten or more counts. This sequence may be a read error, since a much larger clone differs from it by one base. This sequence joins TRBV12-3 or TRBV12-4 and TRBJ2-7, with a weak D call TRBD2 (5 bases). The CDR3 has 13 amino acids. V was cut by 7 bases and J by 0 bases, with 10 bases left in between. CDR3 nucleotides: TGTGCCAGCAACCACGGGGACTCCTACGAGCAGTACTTC. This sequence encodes CASNHGDSYEQYF.

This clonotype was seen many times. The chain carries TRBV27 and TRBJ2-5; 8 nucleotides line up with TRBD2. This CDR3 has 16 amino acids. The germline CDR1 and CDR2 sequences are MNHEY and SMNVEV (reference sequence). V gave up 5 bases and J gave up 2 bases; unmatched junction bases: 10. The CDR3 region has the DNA TGTGCCAGCAGTCCTTCAGCGGGGGACATACAAGAGACCCAGTACTTC. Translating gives CASSPSAGDIQETQYF.

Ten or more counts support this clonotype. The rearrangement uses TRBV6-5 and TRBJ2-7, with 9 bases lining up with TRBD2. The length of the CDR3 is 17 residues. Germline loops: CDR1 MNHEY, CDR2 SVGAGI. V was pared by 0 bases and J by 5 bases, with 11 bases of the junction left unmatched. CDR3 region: CASSYSKAGGPNDEQYF. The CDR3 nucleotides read TGTGCCAGCAGTTACTCGAAGGCGGGAGGGCCCAACGACGAGCAGTACTTC.

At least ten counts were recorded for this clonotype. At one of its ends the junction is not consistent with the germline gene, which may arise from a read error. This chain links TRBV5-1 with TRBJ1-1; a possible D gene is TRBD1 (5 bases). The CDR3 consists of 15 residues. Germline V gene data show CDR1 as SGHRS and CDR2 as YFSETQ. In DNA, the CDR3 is TGCGCCAGCAGCTTGTATGAGACAGCGAACACTGAGGCTTTCTTT. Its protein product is CASSLYETANTEAFF.

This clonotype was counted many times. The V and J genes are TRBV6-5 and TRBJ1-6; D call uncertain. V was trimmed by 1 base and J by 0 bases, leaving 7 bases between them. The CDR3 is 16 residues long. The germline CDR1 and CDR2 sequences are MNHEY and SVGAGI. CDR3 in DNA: TGTGCCAGCAGTTACTACCACGGCTCCTATAATTCACCCCTCCACTTT. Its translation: CASSYYHGSYNSPLHF.

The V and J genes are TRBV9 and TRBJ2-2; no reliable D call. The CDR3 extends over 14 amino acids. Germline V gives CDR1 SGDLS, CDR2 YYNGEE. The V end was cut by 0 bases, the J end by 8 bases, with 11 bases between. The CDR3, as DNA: TGTGCCAGCAGCGTAGAGGCACTATGGGGGGAGCTGTTTTTT. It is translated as CASSVEALWGELFF.

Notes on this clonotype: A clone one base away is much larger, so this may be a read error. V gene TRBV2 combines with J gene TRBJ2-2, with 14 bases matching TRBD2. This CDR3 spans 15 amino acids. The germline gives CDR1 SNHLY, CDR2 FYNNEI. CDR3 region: CVSGTSGSVTGELFF. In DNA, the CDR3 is TGTGTCAGCGGGACTAGCGGGAGTGTCACCGGGGAGCTGTTTTTT.

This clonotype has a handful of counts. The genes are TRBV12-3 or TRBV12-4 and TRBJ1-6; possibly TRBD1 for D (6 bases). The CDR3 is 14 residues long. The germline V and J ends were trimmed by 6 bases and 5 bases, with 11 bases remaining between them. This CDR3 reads CASSSDSDNSPLHF. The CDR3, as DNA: TGTGCCAGCAGCTCGGACAGTGATAATTCACCCCTCCACTTT.

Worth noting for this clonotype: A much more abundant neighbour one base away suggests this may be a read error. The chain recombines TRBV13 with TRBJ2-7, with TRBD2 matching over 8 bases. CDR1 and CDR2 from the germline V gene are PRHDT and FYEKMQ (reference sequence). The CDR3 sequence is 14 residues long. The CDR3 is CASSFKRELNERYF. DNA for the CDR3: TGTGCCAGCAGCTTCAAGCGGGAGCTCAACGAGCGGTACTTC.

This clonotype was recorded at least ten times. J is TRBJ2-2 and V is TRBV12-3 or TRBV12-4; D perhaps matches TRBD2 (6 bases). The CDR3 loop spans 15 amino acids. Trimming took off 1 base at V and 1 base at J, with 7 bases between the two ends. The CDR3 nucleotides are TGTGCCAGCAGTTTAGGTAGCGGGAACACCGGGGAGCTGTTTTTT. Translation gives CASSLGSGNTGELFF.

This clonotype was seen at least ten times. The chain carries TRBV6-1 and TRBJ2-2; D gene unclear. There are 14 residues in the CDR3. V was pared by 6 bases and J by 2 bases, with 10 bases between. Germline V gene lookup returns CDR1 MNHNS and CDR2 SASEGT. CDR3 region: CASSALSNTGELFF. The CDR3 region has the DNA TGTGCCAGCAGCGCGTTGAGCAACACCGGGGAGCTGTTTTTT.

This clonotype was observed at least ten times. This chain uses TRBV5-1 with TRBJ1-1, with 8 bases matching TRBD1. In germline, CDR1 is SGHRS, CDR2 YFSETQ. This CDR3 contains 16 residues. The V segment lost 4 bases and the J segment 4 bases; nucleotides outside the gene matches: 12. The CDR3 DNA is TGCGCCAGCAGCCGGGGACAGGTCTCTGGGGGCACTGAAGCTTTCTTT. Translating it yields CASSRGQVSGGTEAFF.

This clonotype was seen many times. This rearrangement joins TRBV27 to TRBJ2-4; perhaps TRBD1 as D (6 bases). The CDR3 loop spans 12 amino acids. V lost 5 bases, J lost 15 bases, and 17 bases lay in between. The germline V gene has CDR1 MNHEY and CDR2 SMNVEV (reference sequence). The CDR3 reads CASSPDSLNLYF. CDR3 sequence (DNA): TGTGCCAGCAGTCCGGACAGCCTTAATTTGTACTTC.

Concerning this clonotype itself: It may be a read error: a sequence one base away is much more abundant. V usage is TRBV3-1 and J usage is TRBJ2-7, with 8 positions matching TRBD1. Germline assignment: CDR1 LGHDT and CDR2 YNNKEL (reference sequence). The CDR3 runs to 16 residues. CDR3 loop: CAISQAGQAYTYEQYF. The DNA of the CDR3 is TGTGCCATCAGCCAGGCGGGACAGGCCTATACCTACGAGCAGTACTTC.

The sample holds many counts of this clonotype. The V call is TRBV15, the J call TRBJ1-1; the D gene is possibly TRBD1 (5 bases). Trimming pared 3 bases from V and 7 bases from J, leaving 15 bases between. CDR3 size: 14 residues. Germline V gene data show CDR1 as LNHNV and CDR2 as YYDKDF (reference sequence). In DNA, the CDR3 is TGTGCCACCAGCAGGACTAGACAGACCGGTGAAGCTTTCTTT. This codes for CATSRTRQTGEAFF.

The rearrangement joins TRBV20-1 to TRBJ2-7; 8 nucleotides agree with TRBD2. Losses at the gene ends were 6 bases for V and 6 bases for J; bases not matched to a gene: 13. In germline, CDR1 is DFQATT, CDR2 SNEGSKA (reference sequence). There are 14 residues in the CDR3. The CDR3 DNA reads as TGCAGTGCGGACCTGACAGCGGGGGCGGGCGAGCAGTACTTC. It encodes CSADLTAGAGEQYF.

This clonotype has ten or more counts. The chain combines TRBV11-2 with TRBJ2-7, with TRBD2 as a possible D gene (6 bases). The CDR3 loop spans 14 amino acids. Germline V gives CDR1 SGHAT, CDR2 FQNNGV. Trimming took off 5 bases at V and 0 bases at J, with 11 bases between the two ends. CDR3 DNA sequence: TGTGCCAGCAGCCCAGGTAGCGGCTCCTACGAGCAGTACTTC. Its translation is CASSPGSGSYEQYF.

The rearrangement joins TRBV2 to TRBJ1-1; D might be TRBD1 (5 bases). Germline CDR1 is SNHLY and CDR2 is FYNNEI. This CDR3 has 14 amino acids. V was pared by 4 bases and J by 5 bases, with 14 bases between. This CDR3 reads CASSALRGETEAFF. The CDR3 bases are TGTGCCAGCAGTGCGTTAAGGGGTGAAACTGAAGCTTTCTTT.